This entry lists 19 T cell receptor beta chains sequenced from one sample in a study of blood T cells in healthy people across ages. A second PCR of roughly 6 to 12 cycles used a sample-barcoded 5' primer and a J-beta primer mix. Each CDR3 protein gets one entry after TCRdb re-called the 5' RACE reads with MiXCR. The sample lists about 800,000 distinct CDR3 sequences, 20% to 30% occurring once. The sample also formed part of further work on T cells of mothers and their children.

Sequenced input: blood. The receptors come from a boy younger than 18 in good health.

This chain connects TRBV20-1 to TRBJ2-5; 10 bases line up with TRBD2. Judging by the DNA end, TRBJ2-1 fits better; the J call may be wrong. Per the germline V gene, CDR1 is DFQATT and CDR2 is SNEGSKA (reference sequence). The length of the CDR3 is 15 residues. CDR3 residues: CSARVLASGSDEQFF. CDR3 nucleotides: TGCAGTGCTAGAGTGCTAGCTAGCGGGAGCGATGAGCAGTTCTTC.

The chain links TRBV28 to TRBJ2-2; D ambiguous. CDR1 and CDR2 (germline): MDHEN, SYDVKM. The CDR3 sequence is 14 residues long. Deletions cut 8 bases from V and 3 bases from J, with 13 bases between. The CDR3, as DNA: TGTGCCAGCTCGTGGACCCGAGACACCGGGGAGCTGTTTTTT. It codes for CASSWTRDTGELFF. Using reference TRBV28 and TRBJ2-2 for the parts outside the CDR3, the full variable domain is DVKVTQSSRYLVKRTGEKVFLECVQDMDHENMFWYRQDPGLGLRLIYFSYDVKMKEKGDIPEGYSVSREKKERFSLILESASTNQTSMYLCASSWTRDTGELFFGEGSRLTVL.

The genes are TRBV28 and TRBJ2-5; D assignment may be TRBD1 or TRBD2 (5 bases each). CDR1 and CDR2 from the germline V gene are MDHEN and SYDVKM. The V end lost 3 bases, the J end lost 4 bases, and 15 bases lay between the germline ends. The CDR3 runs to 15 residues. The CDR3 spells CASSFDGGFRETQYF. The CDR3 DNA reads as TGTGCCAGCAGTTTCGATGGGGGTTTTAGAGAGACCCAGTACTTC.

The CDR3 region has the DNA TGTGCCAGCAGGCCCGGACAGTCGGGGACCCAGTACTTC. This sequence encodes CASRPGQSGTQYF. The genes are TRBV3-1 and TRBJ2-5; tentative D call: TRBD1 (6 bases). V was shortened by 6 bases and J by 7 bases, with 15 bases between the two germline ends. CDR3 length: 13 amino acids. The V gene's germline CDR1 is LGHDT and CDR2 YNNKEL (reference sequence).

The rearrangement links TRBV20-1 to TRBJ1-4; D ambiguous. The CDR3 length is 15 residues. Germline loops: CDR1 DFQATT, CDR2 SNEGSKA (reference sequence). The V gene lost 0 bases and the J gene lost 3 bases, with 11 bases spanning the gap. CDR3 residues: CSARDGWGANEKLFF. As DNA, the CDR3 is TGCAGTGCTAGAGATGGTTGGGGAGCTAATGAAAAACTGTTTTTT.

This sequence joins TRBV5-1 and TRBJ2-2; D remains ambiguous. CDR1 and CDR2 from the germline V gene are SGHRS and YFSETQ. There are 14 residues in the CDR3. The V and J ends lost 4 bases and 7 bases respectively, with 14 bases between them. The CDR3 DNA reads TGCGCCAGCAGCCCAACAAGGGTTGTCGGGGAGCTGTTTTTT. Translated, it gives CASSPTRVVGELFF.

Comments on this clonotype: Germline is not matched at one junction end, which may reflect a read error. The chain carries TRBV12-3 or TRBV12-4 and TRBJ1-6, with 10 positions matching TRBD1. The CDR3 covers 15 residues. CDR3 amino acids: CASRPGQGVTSPLRF. For the CDR3, the DNA is TGTGCCAGCAGGCCCGGACAGGGGGTGACCTCACCCCTCCGCTTT.

This clonotype was seen a single time. This chain links TRBV29-1 with TRBJ2-1, with TRBD1 matching over 7 bases. CDR3 size: 14 residues. J was trimmed by 0 bases and V by 7 bases; bases with no gene match: 6. Germline lookup yields CDR1 SQVTM and CDR2 ANQGSEA. CDR3 sequence: CSANYRGSYNEQFF. CDR3 DNA: TGCAGCGCCAACTACAGGGGCTCCTACAATGAGCAGTTCTTC.

CDR3 in amino acids: CASSRRAGQGRNEQFF. CDR3 in DNA: TGTGCCAGCAGCCGCCGGGCGGGACAGGGGCGGAATGAGCAGTTCTTC. The chain links TRBV7-2 to TRBJ2-1, with TRBD1 matching over 10 bases. The V segment lost 5 bases and the J segment 7 bases; nucleotides outside the gene matches: 11. CDR3 length: 16 residues. Germline V gene sequence: CDR1 SGHTA, CDR2 FQGNSA. The complete variable domain, with remaining parts taken from reference TRBV7-2 and TRBJ2-1, reads GAGVSQSPSNKVTEKGKDVELRCDPISGHTALYWYRQSLGQGLEFLIYFQGNSAPDKSGLPSDRFSAERTGGSVSTLTIQRTQQEDSAVYLCASSRRAGQGRNEQFFGPGTRLTVL.

Concerning this clonotype itself: Sequence at one end of the junction differs from germline and may be a read error. The genes are TRBV7-3 and TRBJ2-6; D is possibly TRBD1 (5 bases). This CDR3 is built from 16 residues. Per the germline V gene, CDR1 is SGHTA and CDR2 is FQGTGA. CDR3 loop: CTSSLTWSSGADVLTF. The CDR3 DNA follows: TGTACCAGCAGCTTAACATGGAGCTCTGGGGCCGACGTCCTGACTTTC.

This clonotype was recorded a few times. This chain uses TRBV14 with TRBJ2-2; 7 positions match TRBD2. J gave up 7 bases and V 4 bases, and 12 bases lay outside the gene matches. CDR3 size: 16 residues. Germline-derived CDR1 and CDR2 are SGHDN and FVKESK. As DNA, the CDR3 is TGTGCCAGCAGCCGAATTCAGCGGGAAAGGGACGGGGAGCTGTTTTTT. Translation: CASSRIQRERDGELFF.

The chain combines TRBV27 with TRBJ1-6; 8 nucleotides match TRBD1. The CDR3 is 15 amino acids. CDR1 is MNHEY, CDR2 SMNVEV, per germline (reference sequence). J gave up 6 bases and V 5 bases, and 6 bases lay outside the gene matches. CDR3 nucleotides: TGTGCCAGCAGTCCGCAGGGGGCTGGTAATTCACCCCTCCACTTT. Protein product: CASSPQGAGNSPLHF.

This chain links TRBV14 with TRBJ2-1, with D possibly matching TRBD1 (5 bases). The CDR3 is 13 residues long. V dropped 3 bases and J dropped 11 bases, with 14 bases sitting between them. Germline V gene sequence: CDR1 SGHDN, CDR2 FVKESK. DNA of the CDR3: TGTGCCAGCAGCCAGCAGGGCCCTCTCCAGCAGTTCTTC. Its protein product is CASSQQGPLQQFF.

CDR3 amino acids: CASSHTAASTDTQYF. CDR3 bases: TGTGCCAGCAGCCACACTGCCGCCAGCACAGATACGCAGTATTTT. This chain joins TRBV6-5 and TRBJ2-3; D remains unclear. CDR3 size: 15 residues. The germline CDR1 and CDR2 sequences are MNHEY and SVGAGI. Trimming took 6 bases from V and 0 from J, leaving 13 bases between them.

This clonotype was picked up a small number of times. The rearrangement joins TRBV29-1 to TRBJ1-4; D unresolved. The CDR3 runs 15 residues. Trimming took 6 bases from V and 3 from J, leaving 17 bases between them. The germline gives CDR1 SQVTM, CDR2 ANQGSEA. CDR3: CSVAEEQRANEKLFF. The CDR3 bases are TGCAGCGTGGCCGAGGAGCAGCGGGCTAATGAAAAACTGTTTTTT.

This clonotype was seen a handful of times. CDR3 nucleotide sequence: TGTGCCAGCAGCTTCAACAGGGAGGGGGCTTTCTTT. Translation gives CASSFNREGAFF. This rearrangement joins TRBV5-5 to TRBJ1-1; maybe TRBD1 (6 bases). The CDR3 sequence is 12 residues long. V lost 2 bases and J lost 11, with 13 bases in between. Germline loops: CDR1 SGHKS, CDR2 YYEKEE (reference sequence).

This clonotype came up a few times. The chain joins TRBV7-2 to TRBJ2-6, with D tentatively TRBD1 (6 bases). Germline CDR1 SGHTA, CDR2 FQGNSA. CDR3 length equals 16 residues. Trimming took 3 bases from V and 2 from J, leaving 11 bases between them. In DNA form, the CDR3 reads TGTGCCAGCAGCTTCCTCACAGGGACTGGGGCCAACGTCCTGACTTTC. Protein sequence: CASSFLTGTGANVLTF.

The chain carries TRBV29-1 and TRBJ2-3; no firm D call. The V end was cut by 4 bases, the J end by 2 bases, with 7 bases between. Germline V gene sequence: CDR1 SQVTM, CDR2 ANQGSEA. There are 12 residues in the CDR3. This CDR3 reads CSVGYATDTQYF. For the CDR3, the DNA is TGCAGCGTTGGGTACGCCACAGATACGCAGTATTTT.

This clonotype was seen a handful of times. This chain connects TRBV7-2 to TRBJ2-5; D is unresolved. The DNA end is more similar to TRBJ2-7, so the J call may be wrong. CDR1 is SGHTA and CDR2 is FQGNSA in the germline V gene. The CDR3 has 13 residues. The CDR3 nucleotides are TGTGCCAGCAGTTTTTCGGCTTACTACGAGCAGTACTTC. Translated, it gives CASSFSAYYEQYF.